The rows below give T cell receptor beta chains drawn from one sample of a study of patients and donors after allogeneic stem cell transplantation. In TCRdb, the RT-PCR reads were re-called with MiXCR into one record per CDR3 protein. The sample shows some 880,000 distinct CDR3 sequences, roughly 17% of them seen only once. The specimen sequenced was blood, either unsorted or a sorted T cell fraction (not recorded which). Receptor source: a human donor who was either an allogeneic HSCT recipient or a stem cell or donor lymphocyte infusion donor (not recorded which). It is not recorded whose cells these are; they may come from a transplant donor. Each CDR3 is given with its conserved first and last residue. Fields, in order: J gene, D gene, clone size, V gene, CDR3 DNA, CDR3 protein. A D gene is named only where the DNA matches it firmly. Size values are once, few and many counts, or a class for expanded clones, and some rows have none.

TRBJ2-5 . few TRBV12-3/TRBV12-4 TGTGCCAGCAGTTTAGGGGGTTGGCGAGAGACCCAGTACTTC CASSLGGWRETQYF
TRBJ2-2 . few TRBV28 TGTGCCAGCGCACGCCCTGGCCGCACCGGGGAGCTGTTTTTT CASARPGRTGELFF
TRBJ2-7 . . TRBV5-6 TGTGCCAGCAGCTCCACCGATCTAGCGACCACGCCCTACGAGCAGTACTTC CASSSTDLATTPYEQYF
TRBJ2-5 . . TRBV21-1 TGTGCCAGCAGCTTGGGGGTGGGACACCAGCAAGAGACCCAGTACTTC CASSLGVGHQQETQYF
TRBJ2-7 TRBD1 . TRBV10-3 TGTGCCATCAGTGGATGGGACAGGGGGCTCAGAATGCACTACGAGCAGTACTTC CAISGWDRGLRMHYEQYF
TRBJ1-1 . . TRBV24-1 TGTGCCACCAGTGATTCGTCTCCGGGCCCTTGGGGGGCTGAAGCTTTCTTT CATSDSSPGPWGAEAFF
TRBJ1-1 . . TRBV12-3/TRBV12-4 TGTGCCAGCAGGGACCAGGGGTTCACTGAAGCTTTCTTT CASRDQGFTEAFF
TRBJ2-3 TRBD2 few TRBV5-1 TGCGCCAGCACTAGCGGGGGGAGCACAGATACGCAGTATTTT CASTSGGSTDTQYF
TRBJ2-1 TRBD2 few TRBV5-1 TGCGCCAGCAGCCAGACTAGCGGGGCGCCCCGGGAGCAGTTCTTC CASSQTSGAPREQFF
TRBJ2-1 TRBD1 . TRBV15 TGTGCCACCCGATCCGGGACAGGGGATGTGGTTTACAATGAGCAGTTCTTC CATRSGTGDVVYNEQFF
TRBJ1-1 TRBD1 . TRBV12-3/TRBV12-4 TGTGCCACCACCCCCGACAGGGTGGGAAACACTGAAGCTTTCTTT CATTPDRVGNTEAFF
TRBJ2-2 . . TRBV18 TGTGCCAGCTCACCACCGTACGTGAGTACCACCGGGGAGCTGTTTTTT CASSPPYVSTTGELFF
TRBJ2-3 . few TRBV20-1 TGCAGTGCTAGAGACTTTTTTCGGCAGGGAGGAGATACGCAGTATTTT CSARDFFRQGGDTQYF
TRBJ1-2 . . TRBV5-1 TGCGCCAGCAGCTTGTATCGGGCGGCTTATGGCTACACCTTC CASSLYRAAYGYTF
TRBJ2-2 . . TRBV12-3/TRBV12-4 TGTGCCTCCAGTTTATGGGCCGCGGGAACCGGGGAGCTGTTTTTT CASSLWAAGTGELFF
TRBJ1-5 . . TRBV11-2 TGTGCCAGCAGCTTAGTTAGTGTTGTGGGGGACAAATATCAGCCCCAGCATTTT CASSLVSVVGDKYQPQHF
TRBJ2-3 TRBD2 few TRBV20-1 TGCAGTGCTAGTCCCCCTCCTAGCGGCTACACAGATACGCAGTATTTT CSASPPPSGYTDTQYF
TRBJ2-7 . . TRBV27 TGTGCCAGCAGTGGAAAACAGGGTTACGACGAGCAGTACTTC CASSGKQGYDEQYF
TRBJ1-5 . . TRBV11-2 TGTGCCAGCAGCTTAGCCGGGGCGAAGGGGCAGCCCCAGCATTTT CASSLAGAKGQPQHF
TRBJ2-3 TRBD1 few TRBV5-5 TGTGCCAGCAGCTTCAGGGGGCATTTAGATACGCAGTATTTT CASSFRGHLDTQYF
TRBJ1-2 . . TRBV3-1 TGTGCCAGCAGCCCCGTCCGGGACGCGGCATTTGGCTACACCTTC CASSPVRDAAFGYTF
TRBJ2-1 . few TRBV5-6 TGTGCCAGCAGCTTGAGCGGTTCTCCTCTCAATGAGCAGTTCTTC CASSLSGSPLNEQFF
TRBJ1-4 . many TRBV12-3/TRBV12-4 TGTGCCAGCAGGGGGAATGAAAAACTGTTTTTT CASRGNEKLFF
TRBJ1-2 . . TRBV6-2/TRBV6-3 TGTGCCAGCAGCCAAACCTTTTTAGGGAGCGGCTATGGCTACACCTTC CASSQTFLGSGYGYTF
TRBJ2-1 TRBD1 few TRBV4-1 TGCGCCAGCAGACCTCCGGGACAGGGTTACGAGCAGTTCTTC CASRPPGQGYEQFF